Following are 15 T cell receptor beta chains from one sample sequenced in a study of CD8+ T cells in alopecia areata. Following RNA extraction, reverse transcription yielded cDNA that acted as the sequencing template. The data were produced by immunoSEQ multiplex PCR, yet TCRdb's version contains in-frame clones alone and is incomplete. The table lists over 150,000 clones, 53% of them singletons. Treatment here: oral pan-JAK inhibitor, 5-10 mg twice daily. Specimen: CD8+ T cells sorted from blood, collected at week 24, from a patient treated with tofacitinib. Receptors were obtained from a human donor with alopecia areata.

In DNA form, the CDR3 reads TGTGCCAGCAGCTTAGATGGGCAGGAAGCGGGGAATACAGATACGCAGTATTTT. Translation: CASSLDGQEAGNTDTQYF. This chain connects TRBV11-2 to TRBJ2-3, with 7 bases lining up with TRBD2. The CDR3 spans 18 residues. V shed 0 bases, J shed 3 bases, and the junction held 12 bases outside the gene matches. Germline values: CDR1 SGHAT, CDR2 FQNNGV.

The V gene is TRBV27, the J gene TRBJ2-3; TRBD2 agrees at 11 bases. The CDR3 totals 16 residues. After removal of 5 bases from V and 0 bases from J, the junction contained 4 bases not matched to a gene. Germline values: CDR1 MNHEY, CDR2 SMNVEV (reference sequence). CDR3 amino acids: CASSPGTSGSTDTQYF. CDR3 bases: TGTGCCAGCAGTCCAGGGACTAGCGGTAGCACAGATACGCAGTATTTT.

The rearrangement uses TRBV11-2 and TRBJ2-1; 9 positions match TRBD2. With V trimmed by 0 bases and J by 7 bases, 7 bases remained unmatched. CDR3 size: 16 residues. Germline lookup yields CDR1 SGHAT and CDR2 FQNNGV. The CDR3: CASSLEAGGRWNEQFF. The CDR3 DNA reads TGTGCCAGCAGCTTAGAGGCGGGGGGGCGGTGGAATGAGCAGTTCTTC.

The chain employs TRBV5-4 and TRBJ1-6; 9 bases map to TRBD1. CDR3 length equals 14 residues. Germline CDR1 and CDR2: SGHNT and YYREEE (reference sequence). J lost 12 bases, V lost 3 bases, and 7 bases had no gene match. Written as DNA, the CDR3 is TGTGCCAGCAGCTCGGGACAGGGCCTAAGACCCCTCCACTTT. This codes for CASSSGQGLRPLHF.

The chain recombines TRBV29-1 with TRBJ2-7; D remains ambiguous. Germline CDR1 reads SQVTM; CDR2 reads ANQGSEA. Deletions cut 7 bases from V and 3 bases from J, with 10 bases between. CDR3 size: 11 residues. The CDR3 reads CSARTRYEQYF. The CDR3 DNA follows: TGCAGCGCCCGGACCCGCTACGAGCAGTACTTC.

This chain links TRBV7-2 with TRBJ2-7, with unresolved D. The CDR3 runs 15 residues. Trimming pared 5 bases from V and 6 bases from J, leaving 20 bases between. CDR1 and CDR2 (germline): SGHTA, FQGNSA. The CDR3 loop is CASSPPTDSFREQYF. DNA of the CDR3: TGTGCCAGCAGCCCCCCGACCGACTCCTTTCGCGAGCAGTACTTC. Full variable domain (rest looked up from reference TRBV7-2 and TRBJ2-7): GAGVSQSPSNKVTEKGKDVELRCDPISGHTALYWYRQSLGQGLEFLIYFQGNSAPDKSGLPSDRFSAERTGGSVSTLTIQRTQQEDSAVYLCASSPPTDSFREQYFGPGTRLTVT.

This clone showed up just a few times. This chain links TRBV7-9 with TRBJ1-5; no reliable D call. Trimming left V 5 bases short and J 4 bases short, with 6 bases between. Germline loops: CDR1 SEHNR, CDR2 FQNEAQ (reference sequence). This CDR3 is 12 amino acids long. In DNA, the CDR3 is TGTGCCAGCAGCCAGGAGAATCAGCCCCAGCATTTT. It translates to CASSQENQPQHF. Variable domain in full (rest from reference TRBV7-9 and TRBJ1-5): DTGVSQNPRHKITKRGQNVTFRCDPISEHNRLYWYRQTLGQGPEFLTYFQNEAQLEKSRLLSDRFSAERPKGSFSTLEIQRTEQGDSAMYLCASSQENQPQHFGDGTRLSIL.

This rearrangement joins TRBV5-6 to TRBJ2-3; D unresolved. V shed 0 bases and J shed 0 bases, with 5 bases lying between them. This CDR3 is built from 14 residues. The germline V gene encodes CDR1 SGHDT and CDR2 YYEEEE. In DNA, the CDR3 is TGTGCCAGCAGCTTGGTACCCAGCACAGATACGCAGTATTTT. This gives the protein CASSLVPSTDTQYF.

This clone was seen once. V is TRBV4-1 and J is TRBJ2-7; D is unclear. The CDR3 totals 14 residues. From germline, CDR1 is MGHRA and CDR2 YSYEKL. Trimming left V 1 base short and J 2 bases short, with 9 bases between. The CDR3, as DNA: TGCGCCAGCAGCCAAGTAGACGGAGCCTACGAGCAGTACTTC. Translated: CASSQVDGAYEQYF.

V is TRBV14 and J is TRBJ2-2; D may be TRBD1 (5 bases). V was clipped by 4 bases and J by 3 bases, with 12 bases between them. This CDR3 comprises 15 residues. From germline, CDR1 is SGHDN and CDR2 FVKESK. CDR3 in amino acids: CASSPTTVDTGELFF. The CDR3 DNA follows: TGTGCCAGCAGCCCCACGACAGTCGACACCGGGGAGCTGTTTTTT.

This chain uses TRBV4-1 with TRBJ2-4; possible D gene TRBD1, 6 bases. This CDR3 region has 14 residues. The V end was cut by 2 bases, the J end by 11 bases, with 16 bases between. Germline-derived CDR1 and CDR2 are MGHRA and YSYEKL. DNA of the CDR3: TGCGCCAGCAGCCAATACCCCTCAGGGGCCCTTCAGTACTTC. It specifies CASSQYPSGALQYF.

This chain links TRBV12-5 with TRBJ2-3, with D possibly TRBD2 on 6 matching bases. The germline V gene encodes CDR1 LGHNT and CDR2 FRNRAP. CDR3 length: 15 amino acids. Trimming took off 5 bases at V and 0 bases at J, with 12 bases between the two ends. Here the CDR3 DNA reads TGTGCTAGTGGTCCGGGACTGCAAAGCACAGATACGCAGTATTTT. This encodes CASGPGLQSTDTQYF.

This clone was seen a few times. The chain combines TRBV14 with TRBJ1-6, with 9 bases matching TRBD1. V lost 4 bases, J lost 13 bases, and 8 bases stayed unmatched. Per germline, CDR1 SGHDN and CDR2 FVKESK. CDR3 length equals 14 residues. DNA for the CDR3: TGTGCCAGCAGCCCTGGGACAGGGCGGTACCCCCTCCACTTT. Translating gives CASSPGTGRYPLHF.

The rearrangement links TRBV19 to TRBJ2-3; 11 bases map to TRBD2. The CDR3 runs to 16 residues. The V and J ends lost 6 bases and 2 bases, in that order; junction bases with no gene match: 7. Germline CDR1 LNHDA, CDR2 SQIVND (reference sequence). CDR3 protein: CASRSLAGALTDTQYF. The CDR3 coding sequence is TGTGCCAGTAGGTCACTAGCGGGGGCCCTCACAGATACGCAGTATTTT.

The count of this clone is one. V usage is TRBV7-2 and J usage is TRBJ1-1; no definite D call. The CDR3 spans 14 residues. Germline values: CDR1 SGHTA, CDR2 FQGNSA. Between the trimmed V and J ends, which lost 1 base and 11 bases, there was a span of 17 bases. CDR3: CASSLGGEFGSAFF. The CDR3 DNA is TGTGCCAGCAGCTTAGGTGGGGAGTTCGGGTCGGCTTTCTTT. Combining the CDR3 with reference TRBV7-2 and TRBJ1-1 gives the whole variable domain GAGVSQSPSNKVTEKGKDVELRCDPISGHTALYWYRQSLGQGLEFLIYFQGNSAPDKSGLPSDRFSAERTGGSVSTLTIQRTQQEDSAVYLCASSLGGEFGSAFFGQGTRLTVV.